The clone carrying this T cell receptor beta chain showed up many times. V lost 7 bases to trimming and J lost 3 bases, with 15 bases between them. Germline loops: CDR1 SQVTM, CDR2 ANQGSEA. CDR3 length equals 13 residues. It was with unique molecular identifiers that the TCRbeta library was prepared. TCRdb reanalysed the PCR reads using MiXCR and keeps one entry per CDR3 protein. The top ten hold around 2.4% of the sample, which has about 340,000 distinct CDR3 sequences, about 9.4% seen once. This specimen belongs to a study of T-cell reconstitution after alpha-beta-depleted transplantation in children.

The input for sequencing was PBMCs from the stem cell graft donor, taken from the stem cell graft. J is TRBJ1-2 and V is TRBV29-1; no reliable D call. The origin of this receptor is a human donor who donated a stem cell graft to a child with acute lymphoblastic leukemia. CDR3 region: CSAAVTPDYGYTF. In nucleotides, the CDR3 is TGCAGCGCTGCGGTTACCCCGGACTATGGCTACACCTTC.